The sequence of this T cell receptor (beta chain) was determined in a study of cytomegalovirus exposure and HLA in healthy donors. Whole-study context: When over 300 donors were genotyped, roughly four fifths of them were found to fall in the Caucasian-associated ancestry cluster.

It was with 60 Vbeta and 13 Jbeta primers that the PCR ran. In the original processing: Approximately 11 million of the 60 million to 90 million unique TCR beta chains counted in a later analysis were shared. Method: immunoSEQ multiplex PCR; TCRdb's copy keeps in-frame clones and lacks some. The V and J calls and clone size come from that table; D and trimming were worked out from the DNA. The profile shows some 150,000 clones, around 80% of them singletons. Whereas donors were nominally healthy upon sampling, unrecorded immune exposures were probable. Study-wide findings and caveats: Altogether, 160 or so TCR beta chains were recorded as cytomegalovirus-associated.

The CDR3 is 16 residues long. CDR1 and CDR2 (germline): SGHTA, FQGNSA. V gave up 6 bases and J gave up 0 bases, with 18 bases separating them. Turning to this clone: Antigen: not known.

This chain links TRBV7-2 with TRBJ2-7, with D tentatively TRBD2 (5 bases). Material for sequencing was PBMCs. The source is a woman between 45 and 65 years old in good health and CMV-seronegative. CDR3 nucleotides: TGTGCCAGCAGTCTAGAAAAATTAGGAGGCTCCTACGAGCAGTACTTC. This encodes CASSLEKLGGSYEQYF.